A selection of T cell receptor beta chains follows, all from one sample in a study of identical twins. Each CDR3 protein gets one entry after TCRdb re-called the 5' RACE reads with MiXCR. The table records around 1.7 million distinct CDR3 sequences, roughly a third of them present only once. Sequenced sample: cord blood. The receptor source for this set is a newborn girl in good health. Both conserved end residues are part of each CDR3. The order of the fields is clone size, D gene, V gene, J gene, CDR3 protein, CDR3 DNA. The D gene is left open where the match is weak. Size is stated for part of the rows, as once, few or many counts, or as a class when the clone is expanded.

>.|TRBD2|TRBV3-1|TRBJ2-7
CASSLSGWDYEQYF
TGTGCCAGCAGCCTTAGCGGGTGGGACTACGAGCAGTACTTC
>.|TRBD2|TRBV20-1|TRBJ2-5
CSARGGSGQETQYF
TGCAGTGCTAGAGGCGGTAGCGGGCAAGAGACCCAGTACTTC
>.|.|TRBV19|TRBJ1-1
CASRPSLGQNTEAFF
TGTGCCAGTAGGCCCTCCCTCGGACAGAACACTGAAGCTTTCTTT
>few|TRBD2|TRBV7-9|TRBJ2-1
CASSHREGYYNEQFF
TGTGCCAGCAGCCACCGGGAGGGTTACTACAATGAGCAGTTCTTC
>.|TRBD2|TRBV7-2|TRBJ2-3
CASSDSGRTDTQYF
TGTGCCAGCAGCGATAGCGGGAGAACCGATACGCAGTATTTT
>few|TRBD1|TRBV19|TRBJ2-7
CASSRSLGQDPYEQYF
TGTGCCAGTAGTCGGTCTCTGGGACAGGATCCCTACGAGCAGTACTTC
>.|TRBD2|TRBV9|TRBJ2-1
CASSVEASGNNEQFF
TGTGCCAGCAGCGTAGAAGCTAGCGGGAACAATGAGCAGTTCTTC
>.|TRBD1|TRBV27|TRBJ2-7
CASSLSGTGEPYEQYF
TGTGCCAGCAGTTTGTCCGGGACAGGGGAGCCCTACGAGCAGTACTTC
>.|TRBD1|TRBV4-2|TRBJ1-1
CASSQRQGWSTEAFF
TGTGCCAGCAGCCAACGACAGGGCTGGAGCACTGAAGCTTTCTTT
>.|TRBD2|TRBV30|TRBJ2-5
CAWSALAGGQYF
TGTGCCTGGAGTGCGCTAGCGGGGGGACAGTACTTC
>few|.|TRBV2|TRBJ2-3
CASSAGLPNTQYF
TGTGCCAGCAGTGCGGGACTCCCGAATACGCAGTATTTT
>.|.|TRBV6-6|TRBJ2-7
CASSYSAWSYEQYF
TGTGCCAGCAGTTACTCGGCGTGGTCCTACGAGCAGTACTTC
>.|.|TRBV3-1|TRBJ1-1
CASSQRDTKNTEAFF
TGTGCCAGCAGCCAAAGGGACACTAAAAACACTGAAGCTTTCTTT
>once|TRBD2|TRBV20-1|TRBJ2-5
CSARGSTSVQETQYF
TGCAGTGCTAGAGGATCGACTAGCGTACAAGAGACCCAGTACTTC
>.|.|TRBV29-1|TRBJ2-3
CSGIPDSRTDTQYF
TGCAGCGGAATCCCGGACAGCCGAACAGATACGCAGTATTTT
>.|TRBD2|TRBV5-1|TRBJ2-3
CASSLDGGAPDTQYF
TGCGCCAGCAGCTTGGACGGGGGGGCCCCGGATACGCAGTATTTT
>.|.|TRBV27|TRBJ1-2
CASARTAESNYGYTF
TGTGCCAGCGCAAGGACAGCTGAATCTAACTATGGCTACACCTTC
>.|TRBD2|TRBV20-1|TRBJ2-1
CSARPRDYLNEQFF
TGCAGTGCTAGACCCCGGGACTACCTCAATGAGCAGTTCTTC
>many|TRBD2|TRBV12-3/TRBV12-4|TRBJ2-1
CASSPPFWRGIVYNEQFF
TGTGCCAGCAGCCCCCCCTTTTGGCGGGGGATCGTCTACAATGAGCAGTTCTTC
>.|.|TRBV20-1|TRBJ2-7
CSAGPLTGSPYEQYF
TGCAGTGCTGGCCCCCTAACCGGGTCCCCCTACGAGCAGTACTTC
>few|TRBD2|TRBV20-1|TRBJ2-7
CSAPKTSIRYEQYF
TGCAGTGCTCCGAAGACTAGCATTCGCTACGAGCAGTACTTC
>.|TRBD1|TRBV20-1|TRBJ1-5
CSASGQGGNQPQHF
TGCAGTGCTAGCGGACAGGGGGGCAATCAGCCCCAGCATTTT
>few|TRBD2|TRBV5-1|TRBJ2-3
CASSLRGGLPDTQYF
TGCGCCAGCAGCTTACGCGGGGGTTTGCCAGATACGCAGTATTTT
>few|TRBD1|TRBV20-1|TRBJ1-5
CSAQRTGVTGPQHF
TGCAGTGCTCAAAGGACAGGCGTCACGGGGCCCCAGCATTTT
>few|.|TRBV24-1|TRBJ2-3
CATSDSRTDTQYF
TGTGCCACCAGTGATTCCAGGACAGATACGCAGTATTTT
>few|TRBD1|TRBV20-1|TRBJ1-1
CSASAGGPNTEAFF
TGCAGTGCTAGCGCAGGGGGCCCGAACACTGAAGCTTTCTTT
>.|.|TRBV5-1|TRBJ2-1
CASSPGSSAGKETQFF
TGCGCCAGCAGCCCGGGATCCTCAGCAGGGAAAGAGACCCAGTTCTTC
>.|.|TRBV5-1|TRBJ2-2
CASSLERDGELFF
TGCGCCAGCAGCTTGGAGAGGGACGGGGAGCTGTTTTTT
>.|.|TRBV24-1|TRBJ2-1
CATSDSLYEQFF
TGTGCCACCAGTGACTCTTTGTATGAGCAGTTCTTC
>few|.|TRBV3-1|TRBJ2-4
CASSQWAAAKNIQYF
TGTGCCAGCAGCCAATGGGCGGCAGCCAAAAACATTCAGTACTTC
>once|.|TRBV19|TRBJ2-5
CASTVSGAETQYF
TGTGCCAGTACCGTGTCGGGGGCGGAGACCCAGTACTTC
>few|TRBD1|TRBV20-1|TRBJ1-5
CSARQDRPGNQHF
TGCAGTGCTAGACAGGACAGGCCCGGGAATCAGCATTTT
>.|.|TRBV18|TRBJ2-5
CASSLGSPLEQYF
TGTGCCAGCTCACTCGGTAGCCCCCTGGAGCAGTACTTC
>.|.|TRBV21-1|TRBJ1-2
CASSKLSRGERSNYGYTF
TGTGCCAGCAGCAAATTATCAAGAGGGGAAAGGTCTAACTATGGCTACACCTTC
>few|.|TRBV5-1|TRBJ2-1
CASSPRTTIYNEQFF
TGCGCCAGCAGCCCCCGGACTACAATATACAATGAGCAGTTCTTC
>.|.|TRBV5-1|TRBJ2-7
CASSLAEMYEQYF
TGCGCCAGCAGCTTGGCCGAGATGTACGAGCAGTACTTC
>.|.|TRBV4-1|TRBJ1-4
CASSHSWEMDEKLFF
TGCGCCAGCAGCCATAGTTGGGAGATGGACGAAAAACTGTTTTTT
>.|TRBD1|TRBV7-9|TRBJ1-3
CASSLGTGRRSIYF
TGTGCCAGCAGCTTAGGGACAGGGAGACGGTCCATATATTTT
>.|TRBD2|TRBV4-1|TRBJ2-7
CASSQDNGGLDYEQYF
TGCGCCAGCAGCCAAGATAACGGGGGGTTAGACTACGAGCAGTACTTC
>.|.|TRBV18|TRBJ2-1
CASSPKDYNEQFF
TGTGCCAGCTCACCAAAGGATTACAATGAGCAGTTCTTC
>few|.|TRBV12-3/TRBV12-4|TRBJ1-1
CASSPGRATEAFF
TGTGCCAGCAGTCCAGGCAGGGCCACTGAAGCTTTCTTT
>.|.|TRBV12-3/TRBV12-4|TRBJ2-3
CASSFARYTQYF
TGTGCCAGCAGTTTCGCCCGATACACGCAGTATTTT
>.|.|TRBV5-1|TRBJ2-1
CASMTGSSDEQFF
TGCGCCAGCATGACCGGAAGTTCCGATGAGCAGTTCTTC
>few|.|TRBV2|TRBJ2-4
CASRETVLAKNIQYF
TGTGCCAGCAGGGAGACAGTCCTAGCCAAAAACATTCAGTACTTC
>.|.|TRBV14|TRBJ2-7
CASSHVEGREQYF
TGTGCCAGCAGCCATGTTGAGGGGCGTGAGCAGTACTTC
>.|.|TRBV7-7|TRBJ2-3
CASSLGAAPTDTQYF
TGTGCCAGCAGCTTAGGAGCGGCCCCCACAGATACGCAGTATTTT
>.|.|TRBV12-3/TRBV12-4|TRBJ1-4
CASSWAHIREKLFF
TGTGCCAGCAGTTGGGCACATATTAGAGAAAAACTGTTTTTT
>few|.|TRBV12-3/TRBV12-4|TRBJ1-1
CASNLVGGAFF
TGTGCCAGCAATCTGGTGGGTGGAGCTTTCTTT
>few|TRBD1|TRBV10-3|TRBJ1-1
CAISEGGRANTEAFF
TGTGCCATCAGTGAAGGGGGCAGGGCGAACACTGAAGCTTTCTTT
>few|TRBD2|TRBV20-1|TRBJ2-5
CSARELAGPGNEQYF
TGCAGTGCTAGAGAACTAGCGGGGCCGGGAAATGAGCAGTACTTC
>many|TRBD2|TRBV5-6|TRBJ2-4
CASRFSGENIQYF
TGTGCCAGCAGGTTTAGCGGGGAAAACATTCAGTACTTC
>few|TRBD2|TRBV4-2|TRBJ2-7
CASSQEGSGTYEQYF
TGTGCCAGCAGCCAAGAAGGTAGCGGGACTTACGAGCAGTACTTC
>few|TRBD1|TRBV11-2|TRBJ2-6
CASSLGTGYSGANVLTF
TGTGCCAGCAGCTTAGGGACAGGTTACTCTGGGGCCAACGTCCTGACTTTC
>few|TRBD2|TRBV5-1|TRBJ2-1
CASSFRLADPYNEQFF
TGCGCCAGCAGCTTCCGACTAGCGGACCCCTACAATGAGCAGTTCTTC
>.|TRBD1|TRBV25-1|TRBJ1-2
CASSGSTGYYGYTF
TGTGCCAGCAGTGGTTCGACAGGGTACTATGGCTACACCTTC
>few|TRBD2|TRBV28|TRBJ2-1
CASSLPSYSGRSYNEQFF
TGTGCCAGCAGTTTACCCTCTTATAGCGGGAGATCCTACAATGAGCAGTTCTTC
>.|.|TRBV5-4|TRBJ2-1
CASSLLTGYNEQFF
TGTGCCAGCAGCTTGTTGACAGGCTACAATGAGCAGTTCTTC
>.|.|TRBV7-3|TRBJ2-1
CASSLIRPEPNEQFF
TGTGCCAGCAGCTTAATAAGGCCAGAGCCGAATGAGCAGTTCTTC
>few|.|TRBV5-6|TRBJ2-7
CASSLAQPPYEQYF
TGTGCCAGCAGCTTGGCACAGCCTCCCTACGAGCAGTACTTC
>.|.|TRBV20-1|TRBJ1-4
CSARDTGLNEKLFF
TGCAGTGCTAGGGATACAGGGTTGAATGAAAAACTGTTTTTT